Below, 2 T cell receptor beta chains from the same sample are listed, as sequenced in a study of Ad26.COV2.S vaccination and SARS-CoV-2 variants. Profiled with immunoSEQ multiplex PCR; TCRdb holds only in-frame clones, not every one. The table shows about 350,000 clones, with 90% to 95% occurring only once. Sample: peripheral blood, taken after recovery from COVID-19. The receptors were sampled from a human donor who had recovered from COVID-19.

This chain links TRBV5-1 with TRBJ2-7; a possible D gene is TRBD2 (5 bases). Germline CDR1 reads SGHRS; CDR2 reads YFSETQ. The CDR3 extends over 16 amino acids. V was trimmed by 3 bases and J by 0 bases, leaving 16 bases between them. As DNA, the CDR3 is TGCGCCAGCAGCTCGGACGGACTCGATAGCTCCTACGAGCAGTACTTC. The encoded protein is CASSSDGLDSSYEQYF.

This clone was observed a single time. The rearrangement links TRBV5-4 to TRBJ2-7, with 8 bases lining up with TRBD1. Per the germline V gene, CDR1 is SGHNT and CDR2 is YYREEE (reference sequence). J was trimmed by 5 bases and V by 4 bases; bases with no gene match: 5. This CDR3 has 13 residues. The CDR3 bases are TGTGCCAGCAGCCCCAGGGGGCAGAACGAGCAGTACTTC. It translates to CASSPRGQNEQYF.